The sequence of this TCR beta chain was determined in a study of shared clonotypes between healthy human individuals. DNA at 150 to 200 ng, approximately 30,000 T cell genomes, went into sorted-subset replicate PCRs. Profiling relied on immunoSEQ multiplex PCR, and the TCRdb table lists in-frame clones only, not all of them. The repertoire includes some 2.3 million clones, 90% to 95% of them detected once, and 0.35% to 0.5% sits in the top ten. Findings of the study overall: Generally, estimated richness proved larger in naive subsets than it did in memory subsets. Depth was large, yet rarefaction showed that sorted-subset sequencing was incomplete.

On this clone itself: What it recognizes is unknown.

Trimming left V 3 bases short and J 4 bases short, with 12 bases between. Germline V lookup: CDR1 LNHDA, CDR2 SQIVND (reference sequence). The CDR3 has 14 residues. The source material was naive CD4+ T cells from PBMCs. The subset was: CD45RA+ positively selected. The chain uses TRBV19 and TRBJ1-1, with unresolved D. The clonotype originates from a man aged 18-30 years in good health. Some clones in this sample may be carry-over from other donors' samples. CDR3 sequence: CASSIAGMGTEAFF. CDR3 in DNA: TGTGCCAGTAGTATCGCCGGCATGGGCACTGAAGCTTTCTTT.